The 14 T cell receptor beta chains listed next were all sequenced from one sample in a study of blood T cell repertoires in COVID-19. Some clones are missing from TCRdb's copy, which holds only in-frame ones; the method was immunoSEQ multiplex PCR. The sample lists roughly 200,000 clones, approximately 88% seen once, with 6.5% to 8.5% in the top ten. The specimen sequenced was peripheral blood. The receptors here all came from a middle-aged woman with COVID-19, enrolled during active disease.

V usage is TRBV6-5 and J usage is TRBJ2-2; a weak D match, TRBD1 (6 bases). The CDR3 contains 15 residues. V was cut by 8 bases and J by 3 bases, with 16 bases left in between. Germline values: CDR1 MNHEY, CDR2 SVGAGI. This CDR3 is CASGERGTHTGELFF. In DNA, the CDR3 is TGTGCCAGCGGGGAGAGGGGGACCCACACCGGGGAGCTGTTTTTT.

This chain connects TRBV12-3 or TRBV12-4 to TRBJ1-3; no definite D call. The CDR3 is 13 amino acids. Deletions cut 7 bases from V and 0 bases from J, with 7 bases between. CDR3 sequence: CASTPPSGNTIYF. CDR3 bases: TGTGCCAGCACCCCTCCCTCTGGAAACACCATATATTTT.

The rearrangement uses TRBV23-1 and TRBJ2-5; 7 bases map to TRBD2. TRBV23-1 belongs to the ORF category, with a function that is uncertain. With V trimmed by 0 bases and J by 1 base, 14 bases remained unmatched. The CDR3 is 19 amino acids. The CDR3: CASSQSPGLSNRRQETQYF. CDR3 in DNA: TGCGCCAGCAGTCAATCCCCGGGACTATCTAACCGACGCCAAGAGACCCAGTACTTC.

The rearrangement links TRBV7-9 to TRBJ2-7; 7 bases fit TRBD2. The CDR3 spans 13 residues. Unmatched junction bases numbered 7, after V lost 8 bases and J lost 3 bases. Germline-derived CDR1 and CDR2 are SEHNR and FQNEAQ (reference sequence). CDR3 sequence reads: CASSREARYEQYF. The CDR3 bases are TGTGCCAGCTCCCGGGAGGCTCGCTACGAGCAGTACTTC.

The chain is built from TRBV11-3 and TRBJ1-1, with D unclear. Trimming shortened V by 6 bases and J by 11 bases, and 22 bases separated the two germline ends. This CDR3 comprises 14 residues. Per germline, CDR1 SGHNT and CDR2 YENEEA. The CDR3 DNA reads as TGTGCCAGCAGTCCGGGCGGGCAGGTACCCTACGCTTTCTTT. Its protein is CASSPGGQVPYAFF.

This rearrangement joins TRBV3-1 (or the pseudogene TRBV3-2) to TRBJ1-2; TRBD1 might be the D (5 bases). The V gene lost 3 bases and the J gene lost 8 bases, with 16 bases spanning the gap. From germline, CDR1 is LGHDT and CDR2 YNNKEL (reference sequence). The CDR3 covers 14 residues. The CDR3 protein is CASSQQGPGGGYTF. DNA for the CDR3: TGTGCCAGCAGCCAGCAGGGACCGGGAGGCGGCTACACCTTC.

The CDR3 region has the DNA TGTGCCAGCAGCTTATATACAGGGCCCAATCAGCCCCAGCATTTT. The encoded protein is CASSLYTGPNQPQHF. This sequence joins TRBV11-2 and TRBJ1-5; a possible D gene is TRBD1 (6 bases). V was trimmed by 2 bases and J by 3 bases, leaving 11 bases between them. CDR1 SGHAT and CDR2 FQNNGV come from the germline V gene. CDR3 size: 15 residues.

The chain combines TRBV28 with TRBJ1-5, with TRBD1 matching 8 bases. After removal of 9 bases from V and 4 bases from J, the junction contained 5 bases not matched to a gene. The CDR3 has 13 residues. Per the germline V gene, CDR1 is MDHEN and CDR2 is SYDVKM. CDR3 in amino acids: CARSGGSNQPQHF. CDR3 bases: TGTGCCAGGTCAGGGGGCTCGAATCAGCCCCAGCATTTT.

The chain carries TRBV12-3 or TRBV12-4 and TRBJ1-1, with 8 bases identical to TRBD1. This CDR3 is built from 13 residues. The V segment lost 1 base and the J segment 11 bases; nucleotides outside the gene matches: 6. Here the CDR3 DNA reads TGTGCCAGCAGTTTAGAGATACAGGGGGGGGCTTTCTTT. It is translated as CASSLEIQGGAFF.

The chain has TRBV3-1 (or the pseudogene TRBV3-2) and TRBJ2-7; a weak D match, TRBD1 (5 bases). Germline V lookup: CDR1 LGHDT, CDR2 YNNKEL (reference sequence). The CDR3 runs to 13 residues. The V end was cut by 4 bases, the J end by 2 bases, with 9 bases between. The CDR3, as DNA: TGTGCCAGCAGCCTGACAGACACCTACGAGCAGTACTTC. This translates into CASSLTDTYEQYF.

The chain carries TRBV28 and TRBJ2-1; 8 nucleotides match TRBD1. Germline V gene data show CDR1 as MDHEN and CDR2 as SYDVKM. The CDR3 runs to 12 residues. The chain's CDR3 is CVSTGGYNEQFF. The CDR3 DNA reads TGTGTCTCTACAGGGGGCTACAATGAGCAGTTCTTC.

This chain's CDR3 is CASSTYRDSNEQYF. The CDR3 DNA reads TGTGCCAGTAGTACCTACCGGGACAGTAACGAGCAGTACTTC. The gene calls are TRBV19 and TRBJ2-7, with 7 bases aligning to TRBD1. The CDR3 has 14 amino acids. From germline, CDR1 is LNHDA and CDR2 SQIVND (reference sequence). V trimming: 4 bases; J trimming: 5 bases; junction bases outside the gene matches: 8.

The chain is built from TRBV4-2 and TRBJ2-4; 8 bases agree with TRBD2. J gave up 0 bases and V 0 bases, and 10 bases lay outside the gene matches. This CDR3 is built from 19 residues. Germline CDR1 is LGHNA and CDR2 is YNFKEQ. The CDR3 bases are TGTGCCAGCAGCCAAGATGACTTCGCGGGGGGTTTAGCCAAAAACATTCAGTACTTC. This encodes CASSQDDFAGGLAKNIQYF.

The chain carries TRBV28 and TRBJ1-1, with D possibly TRBD1 on 5 matching bases. V gave up 5 bases and J gave up 6 bases, with 10 bases separating them. The CDR3 is made up of 12 amino acids. Germline CDR1 is MDHEN and CDR2 is SYDVKM. DNA for the CDR3: TGTGCCAGCAGTGTCGGGGGACCTGAAGCTTTCTTT. This sequence encodes CASSVGGPEAFF.